The entry below gives a single TCR beta chain sequence along with its context. Antigen unknown. This specimen comes from a study of a mutant IDH1 vaccine in newly diagnosed glioma. At the level of the study: Previous treatment comprised radiotherapy, temozolomide, or both, mostly both. Participants attended visit V12, the safety follow-up, at week 35, and then attended visit V13 at week 47.

Produced via immunoSEQ multiplex PCR; TCRdb's table is partial and in-frame only. The profile covers tens of thousands of clones, with around 83% appearing a single time and more than 3% taken by the ten largest. Described time point: week 47, end of study. What each vaccine dose contained was 300 ug of mutant IDH1 20-mer peptide, accompanied by topical imiquimod. With V trimmed by 5 bases and J by 2 bases, 12 bases remained unmatched. CDR1 and CDR2 from the germline V gene are SGHAT and FQDESV (reference sequence). CDR3 length: 16 residues. The sequenced sample was PBMCs, obtained from a glioma patient whose treatment included an IDH1 peptide vaccine. The clonotype was recovered from a woman aged 45-59 years with glioma. The V gene is TRBV11-1, the J gene TRBJ2-7; 7 bases fit TRBD1. CDR3 in DNA: TGTGCCAGCAGCCAGCCGCTCACAGGGGCAACCTACGAGCAGTACTTC. It translates to CASSQPLTGATYEQYF.